The 9 T cell receptor beta chains given below trace back to one sample, sequenced in a study of blood T cell repertoires in COVID-19. Sequenced by immunoSEQ multiplex PCR; TCRdb stores in-frame clones only, minus some. This table holds tens of thousands of clones, 90% found once. Sequenced sample: peripheral blood. The receptors shown here come from a woman aged 40 to 50 with active COVID-19.

This clone was detected only once. The V call is TRBV24-1, the J call TRBJ2-1; TRBD1 matches at 7 bases. In germline, CDR1 is KGHDR, CDR2 SFDVKD. V gave up 5 bases and J gave up 2 bases; unmatched junction bases: 5. This CDR3 contains 15 residues. The CDR3 DNA reads as TGTGCCACCAGTGGGACAGGCAACCCCTACAATGAGCAGTTCTTC. Amino acids: CATSGTGNPYNEQFF.

The chain uses TRBV5-1 and TRBJ1-2; D remains unclear. The CDR3 runs 18 residues. V was shortened by 0 bases and J by 5 bases, with 23 bases between the two germline ends. In germline, CDR1 is SGHRS, CDR2 YFSETQ. The CDR3 DNA is TGCGCCAGCAGCTTGGAAGGAGGAGCAGAACAAACTACGTATGGCTACACCTTC. This sequence encodes CASSLEGGAEQTTYGYTF. The whole variable domain, remainder taken from reference TRBV5-1 and TRBJ1-2, is KAGVTQTPRYLIKTRGQQVTLSCSPISGHRSVSWYQQTPGQGLQFLFEYFSETQRNKGNFPGRFSGRQFSNSRSEMNVSTLELGDSALYLCASSLEGGAEQTTYGYTFGSGTRLTVV.

The V and J genes are TRBV28 and TRBJ1-2; the D gene is possibly TRBD1 (5 bases). The ends were cut back, 1 base at V and 3 bases at J, with 9 bases in the middle. The CDR3 sequence is 14 residues long. CDR1 is MDHEN and CDR2 is SYDVKM in the germline V gene. The CDR3 bases are TGTGCCAGCAGTTTATTGGCAGGGCACTATGGCTACACCTTC. Its translation is CASSLLAGHYGYTF.

The chain employs TRBV2 and TRBJ2-2; D possibly corresponds to TRBD1 (6 bases). Trimming shortened V by 8 bases and J by 4 bases, and 14 bases separated the two germline ends. This CDR3 spans 14 amino acids. The V gene's germline CDR1 is SNHLY and CDR2 FYNNEI. DNA for the CDR3: TGTGCCAGCGGTAGACAGGAGGCCACCGGGGAGCTGTTTTTT. Its translation is CASGRQEATGELFF. The variable domain in full, completed from reference TRBV2 and TRBJ2-2, reads EPEVTQTPSHQVTQMGQEVILRCVPISNHLYFYWYRQILGQKVEFLVSFYNNEISEKSEIFDDQFSVERPDGSNFTLKIRSTKLEDSAMYFCASGRQEATGELFFGEGSRLTVL.

The genes are TRBV11-3 and TRBJ2-5; D possibly corresponds to TRBD1 (5 bases). V lost 5 bases, J lost 4 bases, and 17 bases lay in between. Germline values: CDR1 SGHNT, CDR2 YENEEA. The CDR3 sequence is 15 residues long. Here the CDR3 reads CASSLRRIGVETQYF. In DNA form, the CDR3 reads TGTGCCAGCAGCCTGAGACGGATAGGGGTAGAGACCCAGTACTTC.

The rearrangement joins TRBV11-3 to TRBJ2-1, with D unresolved. CDR3 size: 12 residues. Between the trimmed V and J ends, which lost 3 bases and 4 bases, there was a span of 4 bases. The germline V gene has CDR1 SGHNT and CDR2 YENEEA. The CDR3 nucleotides are TGTGCCAGCAGCTTTGAGTACAATGAGCAGTTCTTC. Translated: CASSFEYNEQFF.

This clone was observed a few times. The chain carries TRBV6-6 and TRBJ1-1; 8 bases line up with TRBD1. With V trimmed by 6 bases and J by 1 base, 7 bases remained unmatched. Per germline, CDR1 MNHNY and CDR2 SVGAGI (reference sequence). The CDR3 loop spans 15 amino acids. DNA for the CDR3: TGTGCCAGCAGCCGCGGACAGGGTTCGAACACTGAAGCTTTCTTT. Translation gives CASSRGQGSNTEAFF.

This sequence joins TRBV10-3 and TRBJ2-5; D remains unclear. This CDR3 region has 10 residues. The germline V and J ends were trimmed by 10 bases and 2 bases, with 5 bases remaining between them. The V gene's germline CDR1 is ENHRY and CDR2 SYGVKD. CDR3 residues: CATLQETQYF. The CDR3 DNA sequence: TGTGCCACCCTACAAGAGACCCAGTACTTC.

The rearrangement links TRBV5-1 to TRBJ2-7, with unresolved D. With 3 bases removed from V and 2 bases from J, the gap between germline ends came to 3 bases. Germline assignment: CDR1 SGHRS and CDR2 YFSETQ. CDR3 length: 11 residues. CDR3 nucleotides: TGCGCCAGCAGCTCCACCTACGAGCAGTACTTC. Translated: CASSSTYEQYF.